The 31 T cell receptor beta chains reported below all come from one sample, sequenced in a study of blood T cell repertoires in COVID-19 (dated by TCRdb to the early 2020s). To prepare the library, the immunoSEQ multiplex PCR assay was applied. TCRdb stores this immuneACCESS table with in-frame sequences only. Part of the clones is absent; in the studies checked, under half of the shortfall reflects unresolved V genes, and no reason is known for the rest. Counted in this sample were a few hundred thousand clones; approximately 89% of them appeared once. The top ten clones comprise about 5% of the sample. The material sequenced was PBMCs or T cells enriched from blood (not recorded which). The receptors originated from a young man who had recovered from COVID-19.

V and J are TRBV27 and TRBJ2-3; 10 bases match TRBD1. The CDR3 runs 16 residues. Per germline, CDR1 MNHEY and CDR2 SMNVEV (reference sequence). V lost 4 bases and J lost 1; bases outside the gene matches: 5. Here the CDR3 reads CASSSTGTGGTDTQYF. The DNA for the CDR3 is TGTGCCAGCAGTTCTACCGGGACAGGGGGCACAGATACGCAGTATTTT.

V gene TRBV24-1 combines with J gene TRBJ2-5, with a weak D call TRBD1 (6 bases). This CDR3 is built from 15 residues. Trimming left V 2 bases short and J 5 bases short, with 14 bases between. Germline-derived CDR1 and CDR2 are KGHDR and SFDVKD. This CDR3 is CATSDSPRGGETQYF. The CDR3 nucleotides read TGTGCCACCAGTGATTCCCCCAGGGGTGGGGAGACCCAGTACTTC.

The chain couples TRBV19 to TRBJ1-2; no firm D call. Trimming pared 5 bases from V and 4 bases from J, leaving 17 bases between. Germline lookup yields CDR1 LNHDA and CDR2 SQIVND (reference sequence). This CDR3 is built from 15 residues. CDR3 residues: CASSPSVELGYGYTF. The CDR3 DNA sequence: TGTGCCAGTAGTCCGTCGGTTGAGCTTGGCTATGGCTACACCTTC.

The rearrangement joins TRBV6-5 to TRBJ2-5; D not resolved. V was clipped by 10 bases and J by 5 bases, with 20 bases between them. This CDR3 has 14 residues. Per the germline V gene, CDR1 is MNHEY and CDR2 is SVGAGI. This CDR3 reads CATHHSVGMETQYF. DNA for the CDR3: TGTGCCACCCACCACTCCGTCGGTATGGAGACCCAGTACTTC.

The chain recombines TRBV9 with TRBJ1-2; the D gene is possibly TRBD1 (6 bases). The V end lost 0 bases, the J end lost 3 bases, and 9 bases lay between the germline ends. This CDR3 spans 14 amino acids. Germline V gene sequence: CDR1 SGDLS, CDR2 YYNGEE. The CDR3 coding sequence is TGTGCCAGCAGCGTAGTGGACAGCTACTATGGCTACACCTTC. Protein product: CASSVVDSYYGYTF.

The genes are TRBV27 and TRBJ2-7, with 8 nucleotides matching TRBD2. The J segment lost 0 bases and the V segment lost 1 base, leaving 8 bases of the junction unmatched. The CDR3 totals 17 residues. The germline CDR1 and CDR2 sequences are MNHEY and SMNVEV (reference sequence). CDR3 sequence (DNA): TGTGCCAGCAGTTTATTTCAACCGGGGGGGAGCTCCTACGAGCAGTACTTC. Encoded protein: CASSLFQPGGSSYEQYF.

In its sample, this clone was seen a few times. The chain carries TRBV28 and TRBJ1-1; D perhaps matches TRBD1 (6 bases). CDR1 is MDHEN, CDR2 SYDVKM, per germline. The CDR3 has 13 residues. Trimming pared 5 bases from V and 9 bases from J, leaving 16 bases between. DNA for the CDR3: TGTGCCAGCAGTGTAACCGACAGGAGAAAAGCTTTCTTT. It translates to CASSVTDRRKAFF.

The chain uses TRBV2 and TRBJ2-7; 9 bases are a match to TRBD2. In germline, CDR1 is SNHLY, CDR2 FYNNEI. The CDR3 loop spans 14 amino acids. With V trimmed by 6 bases and J by 5 bases, 8 bases remained unmatched. The DNA for the CDR3 is TGTGCCAGCAGCCCCAGGACTAGCGTGCACGAGCAGTACTTC. This encodes CASSPRTSVHEQYF.

In its sample, this clone was seen once. The V call is TRBV7-8, the J call TRBJ2-7; the D gene is possibly TRBD1 (5 bases). The CDR3 spans 14 residues. V lost 3 bases and J lost 2, with 11 bases in between. Germline CDR1 reads SGHVS; CDR2 reads FQNEAQ. The CDR3 DNA sequence: TGTGCCAGCAGCTTTCTAGACAGCCCCTACGAGCAGTACTTC. Translating it yields CASSFLDSPYEQYF.

This chain links TRBV10-3 with TRBJ1-1, with 9 bases fitting TRBD1. The V gene's germline CDR1 is ENHRY and CDR2 SYGVKD. V lost 6 bases, J lost 3 bases, and 11 bases stayed unmatched. The CDR3 runs to 16 residues. The DNA of the CDR3 is TGTGCCATCAGCCCCGGGACAGGGAAAAGGGACACTGAAGCTTTCTTT. It encodes CAISPGTGKRDTEAFF.

J is TRBJ1-4 and V is TRBV27, with 10 bases aligning to TRBD1. Germline lookup yields CDR1 MNHEY and CDR2 SMNVEV (reference sequence). CDR3 length equals 22 residues. V trimming: 4 bases; J trimming: 0 bases; junction bases outside the gene matches: 20. The CDR3 sequence is CASSSAGTGDGEGKTTNEKLFF. Here the CDR3 DNA reads TGTGCCAGCAGTTCAGCCGGGACAGGGGATGGGGAAGGTAAGACAACTAATGAAAAACTGTTTTTT. The full variable domain, completed using reference TRBV27 and TRBJ1-4, is EAQVTQNPRYLITVTGKKLTVTCSQNMNHEYMSWYRQDPGLGLRQIYYSMNVEVTDKGDVPEGYKVSRKEKRNFPLILESPSPNQTSLYFCASSSAGTGDGEGKTTNEKLFFGSGTQLSVL.

Comments on this clone: A much larger clonotype is one base distant, so this may be a read error. The chain links TRBV30 to TRBJ2-7, with TRBD1 as a possible D gene (5 bases). The CDR3 loop spans 12 amino acids. Trimming took off 2 bases at V and 2 bases at J, with 7 bases between the two ends. The germline V gene has CDR1 GTSNPN and CDR2 SVGIG (reference sequence). The CDR3 protein is CAWSMGPYEQYF. For the CDR3, the DNA is TGTGCCTGGAGTATGGGGCCCTACGAGCAGTACTTC.

The genes are TRBV2 and TRBJ2-7; D not certain. The CDR3 sequence is 15 residues long. CDR1 and CDR2 from the germline V gene are SNHLY and FYNNEI. The germline V and J ends were trimmed by 6 bases and 3 bases, with 18 bases remaining between them. The CDR3 loop reads CASSLPRVSGYEQYF. The CDR3, as DNA: TGTGCCAGCAGCCTCCCACGGGTTAGTGGCTACGAGCAGTACTTC.

The chain joins TRBV29-1 to TRBJ1-4; 10 bases are shared with TRBD1. The CDR3 covers 13 residues. Per germline, CDR1 SQVTM and CDR2 ANQGSEA. V lost 7 bases, J lost 5 bases, and 4 bases stayed unmatched. The CDR3 loop is CSALGQGNEKLFF. In nucleotides, the CDR3 is TGCAGCGCCCTGGGACAGGGGAATGAAAAACTGTTTTTT. Based on the CDR3 plus reference TRBV29-1 and TRBJ1-4, the full variable domain is SAVISQKPSRDICQRGTSLTIQCQVDSQVTMMFWYRQQPGQSLTLIATANQGSEATYESGFVIDKFPISRPNLTFSTLTVSNMSPEDSSIYLCSALGQGNEKLFFGSGTQLSVL.

V gene TRBV19 combines with J gene TRBJ1-5; D is unclear. The CDR3 covers 16 residues. V lost 3 bases and J lost 0, with 12 bases in between. Germline CDR1 and CDR2: LNHDA and SQIVND (reference sequence). The CDR3 bases are TGTGCCAGTAGTATCCGGGCAGACTATAGCAATCAGCCCCAGCATTTT. The encoded protein is CASSIRADYSNQPQHF.

The chain uses TRBV3-1 (or the pseudogene TRBV3-2) and TRBJ1-5, with D hard to call. The CDR3 is 16 amino acids. The germline gives CDR1 LGHDT, CDR2 YNNKEL (reference sequence). Trimming cost V 1 base and J 5 bases, with 15 bases left between them. In DNA, the CDR3 is TGTGCCAGCAGCCAAGGCTCAGGATCTCAATATCAGCCCCAGCATTTT. Residues: CASSQGSGSQYQPQHF.

The rearrangement uses TRBV25-1 and TRBJ1-4; D possibly corresponds to TRBD1 (5 bases). Germline-derived CDR1 and CDR2 are MGHDK and SYGVNS. The CDR3 consists of 15 residues. Trimming cost V 3 bases and J 7 bases, with 15 bases left between them. This CDR3 is CASSDIFQGSEKLFF. In nucleotides, the CDR3 is TGTGCCAGCAGTGACATTTTTCAGGGAAGTGAAAAACTGTTTTTT.

This clone was counted once. The rearrangement uses TRBV9 and TRBJ1-4; 7 nucleotides align to TRBD1. The germline CDR1 and CDR2 sequences are SGDLS and YYNGEE. The V segment lost 4 bases and the J segment 12 bases; nucleotides outside the gene matches: 6. CDR3 size: 12 residues. In DNA form, the CDR3 reads TGTGCCAGCAGCCCGCGACAGGGTGAACTGTTTTTT. It specifies CASSPRQGELFF.

The genes are TRBV6-4 and TRBJ1-1; D is unresolved. The ends were cut back, 2 bases at V and 4 bases at J, with 5 bases in the middle. Germline CDR1 reads MRHNA; CDR2 reads SNTAGT. The CDR3 has 12 residues. The CDR3 DNA sequence: TGTGCCAGCAGTGACGGGCTCACTGAAGCTTTCTTT. It yields the protein CASSDGLTEAFF.

This rearrangement joins TRBV9 to TRBJ2-5; possibly TRBD1 for D (5 bases). Trimming pared 0 bases from V and 4 bases from J, leaving 13 bases between. The germline CDR1 and CDR2 sequences are SGDLS and YYNGEE. The length of the CDR3 is 15 residues. The CDR3 region has the DNA TGTGCCAGCAGCGTAGGGGCCAGGGTGGGAGAGACCCAGTACTTC. Its protein product is CASSVGARVGETQYF.

This chain connects TRBV28 to TRBJ1-2, with TRBD1 identical over 9 bases. Germline V gene data show CDR1 as MDHEN and CDR2 as SYDVKM. J lost 8 bases, V lost 5 bases, and 12 bases had no gene match. The length of the CDR3 is 15 residues. This CDR3 reads CASSLEMTGGRGYTF. CDR3 DNA sequence: TGTGCCAGCAGTCTCGAAATGACAGGGGGGAGAGGCTACACCTTC.

The CDR3: CAWSVRQGREQYF. The CDR3 coding sequence is TGTGCCTGGAGTGTACGACAGGGTAGAGAGCAGTACTTC. The rearrangement joins TRBV30 to TRBJ2-7; 7 nucleotides match TRBD1. Germline trimming cut 0 bases from V and 7 bases from J; bases unmatched to any gene: 6. Germline V gene lookup returns CDR1 GTSNPN and CDR2 SVGIG (reference sequence). This CDR3 is built from 13 residues.

The CDR3 is CASSERMFEQYF. The CDR3 DNA sequence: TGTGCCAGCAGTGAGAGGATGTTCGAGCAGTACTTC. The chain carries TRBV2 and TRBJ2-7; D is ambiguous. This CDR3 is 12 amino acids long. With 3 bases removed from V and 6 bases from J, the gap between germline ends came to 9 bases. Germline CDR1 SNHLY, CDR2 FYNNEI.

This chain links TRBV6-6 with TRBJ2-1; 10 nucleotides line up with TRBD1. CDR1 MNHNY and CDR2 SVGAGI come from the germline V gene (reference sequence). With 3 bases clipped from V and 9 bases from J, the junction kept 8 bases outside the gene matches. The CDR3 consists of 15 residues. The DNA for the CDR3 is TGTGCCAGCAGTTATCCGGGACAGGGGAGGAGTGAGCAGTTCTTC. Translated: CASSYPGQGRSEQFF.

The chain is built from TRBV3-1 (or the pseudogene TRBV3-2) and TRBJ2-1; a weak D match, TRBD1 (6 bases). The V gene's germline CDR1 is LGHDT and CDR2 YNNKEL (reference sequence). The CDR3 length is 14 residues. V lost 4 bases and J 1 base, leaving 8 bases between the germline ends. The CDR3 DNA follows: TGTGCCAGCAGCCCAGGGACATCCTACAATGAGCAGTTCTTC. Encoded protein: CASSPGTSYNEQFF.

V usage is TRBV28 and J usage is TRBJ2-7; TRBD1 matches 9 bases. The CDR3 is 13 residues long. The V gene end was trimmed by 7 bases and the J gene end by 3 bases; junction bases not matched to a gene: 4. The germline V gene has CDR1 MDHEN and CDR2 SYDVKM. As DNA, the CDR3 is TGTGCCAGCAACCCGGGACAGGGCTACGAGCAGTACTTC. Encoded protein: CASNPGQGYEQYF.

V is TRBV28 and J is TRBJ1-6, with 9 bases that match TRBD1. This CDR3 has 14 residues. V lost 5 bases to trimming and J lost 11 bases; unmatched junction nucleotides: 7. CDR1 is MDHEN, CDR2 SYDVKM, per germline. CDR3 in amino acids: CASSLGTGLPPLHF. For the CDR3, the DNA is TGTGCCAGCAGTCTCGGGACAGGGCTGCCACCCCTCCACTTT.

The rearrangement uses TRBV11-2 and TRBJ2-7, with 11 positions matching TRBD1. CDR1 is SGHAT and CDR2 is FQNNGV in the germline V gene. The CDR3 has 15 residues. After removal of 4 bases from V and 3 bases from J, the junction contained 5 bases not matched to a gene. CDR3 sequence (DNA): TGTGCCAGCAGCTCTCCGGGACAGGGGGGCTACGAGCAGTACTTC. It specifies CASSSPGQGGYEQYF.

The chain links TRBV5-1 to TRBJ1-6; 9 positions agree with TRBD1. Trimming at V came to 3 bases and at J to 8 bases, leaving 6 bases not matched to a gene. The CDR3 has 15 amino acids. Per germline, CDR1 SGHRS and CDR2 YFSETQ. The CDR3 loop is CASSSRTGVDSPLHF. The CDR3 DNA follows: TGCGCCAGCAGCTCCCGGACAGGGGTGGATTCACCCCTCCACTTT.

V and J are TRBV30 and TRBJ1-6; unclear D gene. The CDR3 is 11 residues long. The ends were cut back, 2 bases at V and 10 bases at J, with 6 bases in the middle. Looked up from germline, CDR1 is GTSNPN and CDR2 is SVGIG (reference sequence). CDR3 coding DNA: TGTGCCTGGAGTCGAGAATCACCCCTCCACTTT. As protein: CAWSRESPLHF. Together with reference TRBV30 and TRBJ1-6, the CDR3 gives the full variable domain: SQTIHQWPATLVQPVGSPLSLECTVEGTSNPNLYWYRQAAGRGLQLLFYSVGIGQISSEVPQNLSASRPQDRQFILSSKKLLLSDSGFYLCAWSRESPLHFGNGTRLTVT.

The chain carries TRBV7-9 and TRBJ1-2; no reliable D call. This CDR3 contains 12 residues. V lost 5 bases and J lost 5, with 9 bases in between. The germline V gene encodes CDR1 SEHNR and CDR2 FQNEAQ (reference sequence). The CDR3 sequence: CASSLNSYGYTF. The CDR3 nucleotides read TGTGCCAGCAGCCTCAACTCTTATGGCTACACCTTC.